Included here is one TCR beta chain sequence, with context. Method: immunoSEQ multiplex PCR; TCRdb's copy keeps in-frame clones and lacks some. The data contain more than 75,000 clones, 70% to 85% of them singletons. This CDR3 has 12 amino acids. Trimming cost V 3 bases and J 7 bases, with 7 bases left between them. CDR1 MDHEN and CDR2 SYDVKM come from the germline V gene. The sample comes from a study of blood T cell repertoires in COVID-19. Study overall: COVID-19 samples, acute and convalescent, were from the United States, Italy and Spain. PBMCs, B-cell-depleted T cells, or T cells provided the cDNA or gDNA that made up the material.

The sequence was collected from a man in his sixties with acute or convalescent COVID-19. The chain links TRBV28 to TRBJ1-5; no clear D. Sequencing was done on a sample of peripheral blood. CDR3 sequence: CASSFNRQPQHF. The DNA for the CDR3 is TGTGCCAGCAGTTTCAATCGGCAGCCCCAGCATTTT. The whole variable domain, filled in from reference TRBV28 and TRBJ1-5, reads DVKVTQSSRYLVKRTGEKVFLECVQDMDHENMFWYRQDPGLGLRLIYFSYDVKMKEKGDIPEGYSVSREKKERFSLILESASTNQTSMYLCASSFNRQPQHFGDGTRLSIL.